The 14 T cell receptor beta chains below all came from one sample that was sequenced in a study of T cells in Graves' hyperthyroidism and ophthalmopathy. The CDR3 regions of TCR beta were amplified from RNA transcripts. The HTBI primer set served for first-round RT-PCR of the TCR CDR3. A single record per CDR3 protein comes from TCRdb applying MiXCR to the multiplex PCR reads. The sample lists approximately 610,000 distinct CDR3 sequences; roughly a sixth were seen once. Input material: blood. These receptors all come from a woman younger than 35 with Graves' hyperthyroidism.

This clonotype was seen at least ten times. This rearrangement joins TRBV7-9 to TRBJ1-2, with D possibly TRBD1 on 5 matching bases. Per the germline V gene, CDR1 is SEHNR and CDR2 is FQNEAQ (reference sequence). V lost 8 bases, J lost 2 bases, and 9 bases lay in between. CDR3 size: 12 residues. CDR3 bases: TGTGCCAGCGGCCGGGGGAACTATGGCTACACCTTC. This translates into CASGRGNYGYTF.

This clonotype occurred many times. The genes are TRBV12-3 or TRBV12-4 and TRBJ1-1; D perhaps matches TRBD1 (6 bases). The CDR3 totals 14 residues. V shed 5 bases and J shed 0 bases, with 10 bases lying between them. The CDR3 loop reads CASSTDSMNTEAFF. CDR3 nucleotide sequence: TGTGCCAGCAGTACGGACAGTATGAACACTGAAGCTTTCTTT.

This clonotype was observed at least ten times. The rearrangement uses TRBV11-2 and TRBJ1-5; 7 nucleotides agree with TRBD1. Trimming cost V 4 bases and J 6 bases; bases outside gene matches: 6. CDR1 is SGHAT and CDR2 is FQNNGV in the germline V gene. The CDR3 sequence is 14 residues long. Here the CDR3 DNA reads TGTGCCAGCAGCTCCGACAGGGAAGGTCAGCCCCAGCATTTT. Protein product: CASSSDREGQPQHF.

This clonotype was detected ten times or more. This chain joins TRBV20-1 and TRBJ1-6; D gene ambiguous. The CDR3 is 14 residues long. With 1 base removed from V and 7 bases from J, the gap between germline ends came to 11 bases. Germline V gene lookup returns CDR1 DFQATT and CDR2 SNEGSKA (reference sequence). CDR3 protein: CSARALSGNSPLHF. The CDR3 DNA is TGCAGTGCTAGAGCGCTGTCGGGGAATTCACCCCTCCACTTT.

This rearrangement joins TRBV27 to TRBJ2-5, with D possibly matching TRBD1 (6 bases). Trimming stripped 6 bases from V and 2 bases from J, with 22 bases between. This CDR3 contains 17 residues. Germline assignment: CDR1 MNHEY and CDR2 SMNVEV (reference sequence). CDR3 DNA sequence: TGTGCCAGCAGGCCCCGCACCGGACAGCGTTTACAAGAGACCCAGTACTTC. Its protein product is CASRPRTGQRLQETQYF.

This clonotype was seen many times. V gene TRBV30 combines with J gene TRBJ1-1; TRBD1 matches at 8 bases. V trimming: 2 bases; J trimming: 5 bases; junction bases outside the gene matches: 4. The CDR3 is made up of 13 amino acids. Germline V lookup: CDR1 GTSNPN, CDR2 SVGIG (reference sequence). As DNA, the CDR3 is TGTGCCTGGAGTTCGACAGGGGAGACTGAAGCTTTCTTT. As protein: CAWSSTGETEAFF.

In this sample, this clonotype turned up many times. The V gene is TRBV11-1, the J gene TRBJ2-1, with 12 bases identical to TRBD2. V gave up 4 bases and J gave up 3 bases; unmatched junction bases: 4. In germline, CDR1 is SGHAT, CDR2 FQDESV (reference sequence). The CDR3 contains 16 residues. This CDR3 reads CASSSPGLAGYNEQFF. CDR3 in DNA: TGTGCCAGCAGCTCCCCGGGACTAGCGGGCTACAATGAGCAGTTCTTC. Based on the CDR3 plus reference TRBV11-1 and TRBJ2-1, the full variable domain is EAEVAQSPRYKITEKSQAVAFWCDPISGHATLYWYRQILGQGPELLVQFQDESVVDDSQLPKDRFSAERLKGVDSTLKIQPAELGDSAMYLCASSSPGLAGYNEQFFGPGTRLTVL.

Ten or more counts support this clonotype. This chain connects TRBV2 to TRBJ2-1; weak D call: TRBD2 (7 bases). Germline CDR1 reads SNHLY; CDR2 reads FYNNEI. The CDR3 covers 17 residues. Trimming shortened V by 10 bases and J by 5 bases, and 27 bases separated the two germline ends. The CDR3: CATQGGAAGGLDNEQFF. Here the CDR3 DNA reads TGTGCCACCCAAGGGGGGGCAGCCGGGGGGTTGGACAATGAGCAGTTCTTC.

The V gene is TRBV7-9, the J gene TRBJ1-3; D may be TRBD1 (6 bases). Germline V gives CDR1 SEHNR, CDR2 FQNEAQ (reference sequence). The germline V and J ends were trimmed by 2 bases and 2 bases, with 10 bases remaining between them. The CDR3 runs to 15 residues. CDR3 in amino acids: CASSLPRGAGNTIYF. CDR3 sequence (DNA): TGTGCCAGCAGCTTACCCAGGGGCGCTGGAAACACCATATATTTT. Full variable domain (missing parts from reference TRBV7-9 and TRBJ1-3): DTGVSQNPRHKITKRGQNVTFRCDPISEHNRLYWYRQTLGQGPEFLTYFQNEAQLEKSRLLSDRFSAERPKGSFSTLEIQRTEQGDSAMYLCASSLPRGAGNTIYFGEGSWLTVV.

This clonotype has at least ten counts. The DNA for the CDR3 is TGCGCCAGCAGCCAAGATTGGGACAGCACAGATACGCAGTATTTT. As protein: CASSQDWDSTDTQYF. This chain connects TRBV4-3 to TRBJ2-3, with D possibly called TRBD1 or TRBD2 (5 bases each). The CDR3 has 15 amino acids. The germline gives CDR1 LGHNA, CDR2 YSLEER. Trimming stripped 0 bases from V and 0 bases from J, with 7 bases between.

This clonotype was counted ten times or more. The chain recombines TRBV12-3 or TRBV12-4 with TRBJ2-1; 12 nucleotides match TRBD1. V trimming: 3 bases; J trimming: 8 bases; junction bases outside the gene matches: 2. This CDR3 spans 14 amino acids. The CDR3 coding sequence is TGTGCCAGCAGTTTGGGACAGGGGGCCTATGAGCAGTTCTTC. This encodes CASSLGQGAYEQFF.

In its sample, this clonotype was seen a few times. V and J are TRBV19 and TRBJ1-1, with 7 bases lining up with TRBD1. CDR3 length: 16 amino acids. Germline V gene data show CDR1 as LNHDA and CDR2 as SQIVND (reference sequence). With V trimmed by 3 bases and J by 5 bases, 12 bases remained unmatched. Here the CDR3 DNA reads TGTGCCAGTAGTATGCTGACAGGGTGGAGAGGTACTGAAGCTTTCTTT. Protein product: CASSMLTGWRGTEAFF.

V gene TRBV20-1 combines with J gene TRBJ2-3, with 9 bases matching TRBD2. Germline V gene lookup returns CDR1 DFQATT and CDR2 SNEGSKA (reference sequence). The CDR3 loop spans 17 amino acids. J lost 4 bases, V lost 1 base, and 12 bases had no gene match. The CDR3: CSARGASGTGPSDTQYF. The CDR3 nucleotides read TGCAGTGCTAGAGGGGCTAGCGGGACCGGTCCCTCAGATACGCAGTATTTT.

The J gene is TRBJ2-1, the V gene TRBV11-3; possible D gene TRBD2, 5 bases. V was clipped by 5 bases and J by 3 bases, with 17 bases between them. The CDR3 is 16 amino acids. Per germline, CDR1 SGHNT and CDR2 YENEEA. CDR3 sequence: CASSPSLASLYNEQFF. DNA of the CDR3: TGTGCCAGCAGCCCGAGCCTAGCCAGTCTCTACAATGAGCAGTTCTTC.